This paragraph reports one TCR beta chain. The sample originates from a study of blood T cell repertoires in COVID-19. Study as a whole: Collection of acute and convalescent COVID-19 samples took place in the United States, Italy and Spain. T cells, B-cell-depleted T cells, or PBMCs supplied cDNA or gDNA.

Germline V CDR1 and CDR2: SEHNR, FQNEAQ (reference sequence). The V and J ends lost 7 bases and 1 base, in that order; junction bases with no gene match: 9. CDR3 length: 15 amino acids. Per the original methods: Amplification with reference gene primers provided the estimates of nucleated cell counts. Clones were sequenced by immunoSEQ multiplex PCR, and TCRdb holds only the in-frame ones, with some missing. Clone size and V and J calls were adopted from that table, with D and trimming inferred from the DNA. The sample consists of roughly 350,000 clones, 85% of them appearing once. Sequencing used peripheral blood. The rearrangement links TRBV7-9 to TRBJ1-1, with 7 bases matching TRBD1. This sequence originates from a woman aged 18-35 years with acute or convalescent COVID-19. CDR3 nucleotides: TGTGCCAGCAACTATGGAACAGGGGCGAACACTGAAGCTTTCTTT. Amino acid sequence: CASNYGTGANTEAFF.